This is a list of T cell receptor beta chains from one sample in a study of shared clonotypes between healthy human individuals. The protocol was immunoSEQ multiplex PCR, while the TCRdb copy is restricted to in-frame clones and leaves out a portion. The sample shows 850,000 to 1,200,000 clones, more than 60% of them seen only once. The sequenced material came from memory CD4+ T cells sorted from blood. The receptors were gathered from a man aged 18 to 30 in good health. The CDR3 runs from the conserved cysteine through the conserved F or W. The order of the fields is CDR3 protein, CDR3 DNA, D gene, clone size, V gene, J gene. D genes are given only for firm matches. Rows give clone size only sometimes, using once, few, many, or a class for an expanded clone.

cdr3_aa: CASSEYSGSQETQYF
cdr3_nt: TGTGCCAGCAGTGAATATAGCGGATCACAAGAGACCCAGTACTTC
d_call: NA
clone_size: NA
v_call: TRBV25-1
j_call: TRBJ2-5

cdr3_aa: CASSTQQGSGYNEQFF
cdr3_nt: TGTGCCAGCAGCACTCAACAGGGTAGCGGTTACAATGAGCAGTTCTTC
d_call: NA
clone_size: NA
v_call: TRBV5-4
j_call: TRBJ2-1

cdr3_aa: CASRLDGNTGELFF
cdr3_nt: TGCGCCAGCAGGTTAGACGGAAACACCGGGGAGCTGTTTTTT
d_call: NA
clone_size: many
v_call: TRBV5-1
j_call: TRBJ2-2

cdr3_aa: CASSSGLTGANVLTF
cdr3_nt: TGTGCCAGCAGTTCAGGGTTAACCGGGGCCAACGTCCTGACTTTC
d_call: NA
clone_size: NA
v_call: TRBV6-6
j_call: TRBJ2-6

cdr3_aa: CASSLDSSGGLLRVNEQFF
cdr3_nt: TGTGCCAGCAGCTTAGATTCTAGCGGGGGTCTCTTAAGGGTCAATGAGCAGTTCTTC
d_call: TRBD2
clone_size: NA
v_call: TRBV7-6
j_call: TRBJ2-1

cdr3_aa: CASSQDWGPQETQYF
cdr3_nt: TGCGCCAGCAGCCAAGATTGGGGCCCTCAAGAGACCCAGTACTTC
d_call: NA
clone_size: few
v_call: TRBV4-1
j_call: TRBJ2-5

cdr3_aa: CASSLAGQAKNIQYF
cdr3_nt: TGTGCCAGCTCACTAGCGGGCCAAGCCAAAAACATTCAGTACTTC
d_call: TRBD2
clone_size: NA
v_call: TRBV18
j_call: TRBJ2-4

cdr3_aa: CASSKPRDRANCTF
cdr3_nt: TGTGCCAGCAGCAAACCCCGGGACAGGGCTAATTGCACCTTC
d_call: NA
clone_size: NA
v_call: TRBV21-1
j_call: TRBJ1-2

cdr3_aa: CAWSGGLAGGPVGELFF
cdr3_nt: TGTGCCTGGAGTGGGGGACTAGCGGGAGGGCCGGTCGGGGAGCTGTTTTTT
d_call: TRBD2
clone_size: NA
v_call: TRBV30
j_call: TRBJ2-2

cdr3_aa: CSARDRGLGETQYF
cdr3_nt: TGCAGCGCTAGGGACAGGGGATTAGGGGAGACCCAGTACTTC
d_call: TRBD1
clone_size: NA
v_call: TRBV29-1
j_call: TRBJ2-5

cdr3_aa: CASSEYGNSPLHF
cdr3_nt: TGCGCCAGCAGTGAGTACGGGAATTCACCCCTCCACTTT
d_call: NA
clone_size: NA
v_call: TRBV10-1
j_call: TRBJ1-6

cdr3_aa: CASSHGTDSSYEQYF
cdr3_nt: TGTGCCAGCAGTCATGGGACGGATAGCTCCTACGAGCAGTACTTC
d_call: NA
clone_size: few
v_call: TRBV6-5
j_call: TRBJ2-7

cdr3_aa: CASSPRQGPATNEKLFF
cdr3_nt: TGTGCCAGCAGCCCAAGACAGGGCCCCGCAACTAATGAAAAACTGTTTTTT
d_call: TRBD1
clone_size: NA
v_call: TRBV7-2
j_call: TRBJ1-4

cdr3_aa: CASSGGLASWETQYF
cdr3_nt: TGTGCCAGCAGCGGGGGACTAGCAAGTTGGGAGACCCAGTACTTC
d_call: TRBD2
clone_size: NA
v_call: TRBV5-6
j_call: TRBJ2-5

cdr3_aa: CSVESPPPNTEAFF
cdr3_nt: TGCAGCGTTGAATCGCCACCTCCCAACACTGAAGCTTTCTTT
d_call: NA
clone_size: few
v_call: TRBV29-1
j_call: TRBJ1-1

cdr3_aa: CASSLEGQYAQYF
cdr3_nt: TGTGCCAGCAGCTTGGAAGGGCAATACGCGCAGTACTTC
d_call: NA
clone_size: once
v_call: TRBV5-5
j_call: TRBJ2-7

cdr3_aa: CASSYFADTQYF
cdr3_nt: TGTGCCAGCAGCTATTTCGCAGATACGCAGTATTTT
d_call: NA
clone_size: NA
v_call: TRBV7-3
j_call: TRBJ2-3

cdr3_aa: CASSPEGGGRLVSYEQYF
cdr3_nt: TGCGCCAGCAGCCCTGAGGGGGGCGGGAGGCTTGTTTCCTACGAGCAGTACTTC
d_call: TRBD2
clone_size: NA
v_call: TRBV5-1
j_call: TRBJ2-7

cdr3_aa: CASSSWTGGNTEAFF
cdr3_nt: TGTGCCAGCAGTTCTTGGACAGGGGGCAACACTGAAGCTTTCTTT
d_call: TRBD1
clone_size: NA
v_call: TRBV28
j_call: TRBJ1-1

cdr3_aa: CASSHQQGPYGYTF
cdr3_nt: TGTGCCAGCAGTCACCAACAGGGCCCCTATGGCTACACCTTC
d_call: NA
clone_size: NA
v_call: TRBV6-1
j_call: TRBJ1-2

cdr3_aa: CASSQDSATDTQYF
cdr3_nt: TGCGCCAGCAGCCAAGATTCGGCCACAGATACGCAGTATTTT
d_call: NA
clone_size: once
v_call: TRBV4-3
j_call: TRBJ2-3

cdr3_aa: CASSVESLGGNTIYF
cdr3_nt: TGTGCCAGCAGCGTAGAATCCTTAGGGGGAAACACCATATATTTT
d_call: NA
clone_size: once
v_call: TRBV9
j_call: TRBJ1-3

cdr3_aa: CASRGIAFTDTQYF
cdr3_nt: TGTGCCAGTAGGGGGATAGCGTTTACAGATACGCAGTATTTT
d_call: NA
clone_size: NA
v_call: TRBV19
j_call: TRBJ2-3

cdr3_aa: CASSKGQKVFF
cdr3_nt: TGTGCCAGCAGCAAAGGACAAAAGGTCTTCTTT
d_call: NA
clone_size: few
v_call: TRBV21-1
j_call: TRBJ1-1

cdr3_aa: CASSAVVAGKGTGELFF
cdr3_nt: TGTGCCAGCAGCGCCGTGGTAGCGGGAAAGGGCACCGGGGAGCTGTTTTTT
d_call: TRBD2
clone_size: NA
v_call: TRBV9
j_call: TRBJ2-2

cdr3_aa: CASSLSFSGGAADTQYF
cdr3_nt: TGTGCCAGCAGCCTCTCTTTTAGCGGGGGGGCGGCAGATACGCAGTATTTT
d_call: TRBD2
clone_size: many
v_call: TRBV9
j_call: TRBJ2-3

cdr3_aa: CASSAIQGYTEAFF
cdr3_nt: TGCGCCAGCAGCGCTATCCAAGGTTACACTGAAGCTTTCTTT
d_call: NA
clone_size: NA
v_call: TRBV5-1
j_call: TRBJ1-1

cdr3_aa: CASSPGRASGSFTGELFF
cdr3_nt: TGTGCCAGCAGCCCGGGGCGGGCTAGCGGGAGCTTTACCGGGGAGCTGTTTTTT
d_call: TRBD2
clone_size: NA
v_call: TRBV9
j_call: TRBJ2-2

cdr3_aa: CASSLSGGRRYTQYF
cdr3_nt: TGTGCCAGCAGCCTTAGCGGGGGGCGGCGTTATACGCAGTATTTT
d_call: TRBD2
clone_size: NA
v_call: TRBV7-9
j_call: TRBJ2-3

cdr3_aa: CASSPTDRAVGQPQHF
cdr3_nt: TGTGCCAGCTCACCAACGGACAGGGCTGTAGGGCAGCCCCAGCATTTT
d_call: TRBD1
clone_size: few
v_call: TRBV18
j_call: TRBJ1-5

cdr3_aa: CASSSLGISYEQYF
cdr3_nt: TGTGCCAGCAGCTCTCTGGGGATATCCTACGAGCAGTACTTC
d_call: NA
clone_size: NA
v_call: TRBV7-2
j_call: TRBJ2-7

cdr3_aa: CASSSQGNTEAFF
cdr3_nt: TGTGCCAGCAGCAGCCAGGGGAACACTGAAGCTTTCTTT
d_call: NA
clone_size: NA
v_call: TRBV11-1
j_call: TRBJ1-1

cdr3_aa: CASSRTGLGEQYF
cdr3_nt: TGTGCCAGCAGCCGGACAGGCTTAGGGGAGCAGTACTTC
d_call: TRBD1
clone_size: NA
v_call: TRBV2
j_call: TRBJ2-7

cdr3_aa: CASRFNLDTQYF
cdr3_nt: TGTGCCAGCAGATTTAATTTGGATACGCAGTATTTT
d_call: NA
clone_size: NA
v_call: TRBV5-8
j_call: TRBJ2-3

cdr3_aa: CSVEGSSGYLRQQYF
cdr3_nt: TGCAGCGTTGAAGGGTCTAGCGGCTACCTACGACAGCAGTACTTC
d_call: TRBD2
clone_size: NA
v_call: TRBV29-1
j_call: TRBJ2-7

cdr3_aa: CAVRALEKLFF
cdr3_nt: TGTGCCGTCAGGGCCTTGGAAAAACTGTTTTTT
d_call: NA
clone_size: NA
v_call: TRBV28
j_call: TRBJ1-4

cdr3_aa: CASSQEGHNSPLHF
cdr3_nt: TGCGCCAGCAGCCAGGAGGGGCATAATTCACCCCTCCACTTT
d_call: NA
clone_size: once
v_call: TRBV5-1
j_call: TRBJ1-6

cdr3_aa: CASGTVQVAKNIQYF
cdr3_nt: TGTGCCAGCGGAACCGTACAAGTAGCCAAAAACATTCAGTACTTC
d_call: NA
clone_size: NA
v_call: TRBV27
j_call: TRBJ2-4

cdr3_aa: CASSTGTSGGVSRFNEQFF
cdr3_nt: TGTGCCAGCAGTACCGGGACTAGCGGGGGGGTGTCTCGATTCAATGAGCAGTTCTTC
d_call: TRBD2
clone_size: once
v_call: TRBV27
j_call: TRBJ2-1

cdr3_aa: CASRTRNTEAFF
cdr3_nt: TGTGCCAGCAGAACCAGAAACACTGAAGCTTTCTTT
d_call: NA
clone_size: NA
v_call: TRBV6-1
j_call: TRBJ1-1